The T cell receptor (beta chain) described here comes from a study of T cells in Graves' hyperthyroidism and ophthalmopathy. The CDR3 length is 11 residues. CDR1 DFQATT and CDR2 SNEGSKA come from the germline V gene (reference sequence). The V gene end was trimmed by 6 bases and the J gene end by 8 bases; junction bases not matched to a gene: 4. The count of this clonotype is one. Its target is unknown. Amplification of TCR beta CDR3 regions used RNA as the template. RT-PCR in the first round (using the HTBI primer set) targeted the TCR CDR3. TCRdb reprocessed the multiplex PCR reads via MiXCR and lists one record per CDR3 protein. The table shows approximately 870,000 distinct CDR3 sequences, with about two fifths occurring only once. Study-level points and caveats: Most thyroid clonotypes expanded above 0.001 were also detected in blood.

The clonotype originates from a man younger than 30 with Graves' hyperthyroidism. The material sequenced was blood. The chain combines TRBV20-1 with TRBJ2-3; 8 bases match TRBD2. CDR3: CSAPTSGTQYF. In DNA form, the CDR3 reads TGCAGTGCACCCACTAGCGGTACGCAGTATTTT.